The T cell receptor beta chain under discussion was sequenced for a study of blood T cell repertoires in COVID-19. Study context: Italy, Spain and the United States were the sources of the convalescent and acute COVID-19 samples. T cells, B-cell-depleted T cells, or PBMCs provided the cDNA or gDNA that served as material.

CDR3 length: 13 amino acids. V dropped 6 bases and J dropped 6 bases, with 15 bases sitting between them. Germline V gene data show CDR1 as SGHDN and CDR2 as FVKESK. Authors' processing steps: Reference gene primer amplification yielded estimated nucleated cell counts. The protocol was immunoSEQ multiplex PCR, while the TCRdb copy is restricted to in-frame clones and leaves out a portion. The V and J calls and the clone size are those of that table, but D and trimming were determined from the DNA. This table holds 250,000 to 350,000 clones, around 89% found once. This receptor was obtained from a man aged 25-45 years with acute or convalescent COVID-19. The sample comprised peripheral blood. The chain links TRBV14 to TRBJ2-7, with D possibly TRBD2 on 6 matching bases. Written as DNA, the CDR3 is TGTGCCAGCAGACTAGCCCCGAGCCCCGAGCAGTACTTC. It specifies CASRLAPSPEQYF.